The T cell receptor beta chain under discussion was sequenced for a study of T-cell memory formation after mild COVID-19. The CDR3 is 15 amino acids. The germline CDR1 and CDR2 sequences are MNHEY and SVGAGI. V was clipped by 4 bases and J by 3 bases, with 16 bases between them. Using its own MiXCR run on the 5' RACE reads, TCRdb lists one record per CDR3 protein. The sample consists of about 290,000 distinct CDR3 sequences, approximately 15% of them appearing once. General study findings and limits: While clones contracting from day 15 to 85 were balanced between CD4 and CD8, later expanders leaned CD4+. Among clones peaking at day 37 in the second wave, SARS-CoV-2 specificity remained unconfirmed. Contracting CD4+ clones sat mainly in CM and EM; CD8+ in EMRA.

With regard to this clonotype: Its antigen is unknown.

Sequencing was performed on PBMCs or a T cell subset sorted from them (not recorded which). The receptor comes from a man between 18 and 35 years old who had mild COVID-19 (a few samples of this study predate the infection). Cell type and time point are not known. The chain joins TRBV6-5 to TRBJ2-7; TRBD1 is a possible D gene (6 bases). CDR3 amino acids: CASSFLPGHVYEQYF. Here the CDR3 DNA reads TGTGCCAGCAGTTTCCTCCCGGGACACGTCTACGAGCAGTACTTC.